This T cell receptor beta chain emerged from a study of beta chain features in type 1 diabetes (dated by TCRdb to the late 2010s). As for the study more broadly: Mean age, gender distribution, total cell number and subset yield did not differ between patients and healthy donors. A total of approximately 100,000,000 sorted cells were examined across all samples, and the number of cells per subset was strongly correlated with RNA yield. The study compared TCRB repertoires of sorted circulating CD4+ T cell subsets between recently diagnosed type 1 diabetes patients and matched healthy donors. Whereas all 28 donors provided naive and central memory subsets, regulatory and stem cell-like memory subsets were isolated from just 8 patients and roughly eight healthy donors. Findings and caveats that apply to the study as a whole: Type 1 diabetes patients showed a moderate but significant shortening of TCRB CDR3 length in all four CD4+ subsets. PCR may preferentially amplify shorter templates, but because patient and control samples were amplified and corrected together, any resulting skew would affect both groups equally. Because cDNA was sequenced instead of genomic DNA, activated cells with high expression could be over-represented, although the groups did not differ in activation or CD3 levels. Fewer insertions and more nucleotide deletions at VDJ recombination sites were observed in patients with type 1 diabetes, implying thymic rearrangement abnormalities. Naive, central memory and regulatory TCRB repertoires appeared to be more alike among patients than among healthy donors. Because small numbers of individuals were included in the HLA sub-analyses, any influence of HLA type on TCRB rearrangement was left unresolved.

The High Capacity cDNA Reverse Transcription Kit was used to reverse transcribe all of the isolated RNA, meaning that expressed TCRB transcripts were what got sequenced. Deep immunoSEQ sequencing was performed on naive, central memory and regulatory T cell samples, with an average of about 3.6 million total reads per sample. Sorted cells were lysed in RLT buffer and RNA was extracted with DNase-treated RNeasy Micro or Mini kits, depending on cell number. To prevent cross-contamination, each cell subset was processed individually, whereas patient and healthy donor samples were processed jointly. TCRB sequences were amplified from cDNA with the immunoSEQ multiplex PCR, producing 87-bp fragments spanning the CDR3 region. Amplicons were sequenced on the Illumina HiSeq platform. As for how the authors treated the data: Synthetic template baselines were used to correct PCR bias computationally, reads within Hamming distance 2 were collapsed together, and singletons that could not be merged were discarded. Reads were aligned against IMGT to assign V, D and J genes, CDR3 length and insertions or deletions at six rearrangement sites. Within each subset, clonotype counts were normalized to sorted cell number, after which true diversity and Gini coefficients were computed with the tcR R package. The overlap coefficient, calculated on TCRB nucleotide sequences, was used to quantify repertoire sharing. The immuneACCESS repertoire file appears here via TCRdb, limited to in-frame rearrangements. These files lack a portion of the clones; in checked studies, under half of the deficit traces to unresolved V genes, and the cause of the others is not known. Clonal size and the V and J genes are those of that table, whereas D and trimming came from the DNA. This sample holds about 300,000 clones; 8% were observed only once. The ten top clones hold under 1.3% of the sample.

Per the germline V gene, MDHEN is the CDR1 and SYDVKM is the CDR2. The CDR3 numbers 13 residues from cysteine through phenylalanine. CDR3 DNA only is kept here, 39 bases in frame from base 1. V lost 9 bases and J lost 2 bases; the stretch between them is 13 bases long. This clone was seen a few times. Its antigen remains undetermined. Base qualities are not at hand, and no much larger clone is one base apart. From each donor, a single peripheral blood sample of around 0.12 L on average was drawn into heparinised tubes. A BD FACSAria II was used to sort naive, central memory, regulatory and stem cell-like memory CD4+ T cells with a panel that included CD45RO, CCR7, CD25, CD127, CD95 and CD27. A purity above 98% was achieved for all sorted populations. PBMCs were isolated right away by Lymphoprep density gradient centrifugation and were stained directly, without culture. Samples were stained and sorted in pairs, with one healthy donor and one patient per experiment, so that batch effects were minimized.

The specimen was central memory CD4+ T cells from blood. The TCR originated in a young woman in good health. This receptor chain uses TRBV28 and TRBJ1-1, with the D gene call left open. The DNA sequence follows: TGTGCCAGTGGATCTGTTGGCAACACTGAAGCTTTCTTT. The resulting protein is CASGSVGNTEAFF.